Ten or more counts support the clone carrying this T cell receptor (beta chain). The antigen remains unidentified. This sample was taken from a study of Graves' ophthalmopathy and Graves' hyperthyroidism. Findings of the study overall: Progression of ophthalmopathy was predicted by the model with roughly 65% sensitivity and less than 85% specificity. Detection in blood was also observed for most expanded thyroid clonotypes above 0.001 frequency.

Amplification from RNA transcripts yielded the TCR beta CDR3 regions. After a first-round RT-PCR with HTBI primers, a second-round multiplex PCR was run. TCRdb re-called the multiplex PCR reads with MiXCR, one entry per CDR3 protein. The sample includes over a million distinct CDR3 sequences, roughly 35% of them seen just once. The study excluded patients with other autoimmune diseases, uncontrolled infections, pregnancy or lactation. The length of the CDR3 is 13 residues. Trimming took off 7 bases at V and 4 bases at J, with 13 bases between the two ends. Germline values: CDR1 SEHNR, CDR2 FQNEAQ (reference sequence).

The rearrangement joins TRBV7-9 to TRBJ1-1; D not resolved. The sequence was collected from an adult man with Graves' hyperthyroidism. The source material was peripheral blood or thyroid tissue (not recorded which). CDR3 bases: TGTGCCAGCACCAAGACGGGCAGCACTGAAGCTTTCTTT. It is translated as CASTKTGSTEAFF.